This T cell receptor beta chain was documented in a study of blood T cell repertoires in COVID-19. Background on the study: PBMCs, B-cell-depleted T cells, or T cells were the source of the cDNA or gDNA that made up the material.

This table comes from immunoSEQ multiplex PCR, and its TCRdb copy is limited to in-frame clones, with some not included. The sample has some 200,000 clones; roughly 89% are singletons. This clone has at least ten counts. Sequenced material: peripheral blood. The sequence came from a man aged 18 to 35 with active or convalescent COVID-19.

Here the CDR3 DNA reads TGTGCCAGCAAACTACAGGGCCCCTATGGCTACACCTTC. Encoded protein: CASKLQGPYGYTF. This chain joins TRBV6-5 and TRBJ1-2, with D possibly TRBD1 on 6 matching bases. Germline CDR1 reads MNHEY; CDR2 reads SVGAGI. This CDR3 comprises 13 residues. Trimming shortened V by 7 bases and J by 4 bases, and 13 bases separated the two germline ends.